These 21 T cell receptor beta chains were all obtained from the same sample, sequenced in a study of blood T cell repertoires in COVID-19. Only in-frame clones appear in the TCRdb table, and some are missing; sequencing was by immunoSEQ multiplex PCR. In the table there are about 36,000 clones, roughly 78% of which are singletons. The specimen was peripheral blood. These TCRs come from a man aged 60 to 69 with acute or convalescent COVID-19.

V gene TRBV6-1 combines with J gene TRBJ1-1, with D possibly TRBD1 on 6 matching bases. Deletions cut 2 bases from V and 4 bases from J, with 11 bases between. The CDR3 is 14 residues long. From germline, CDR1 is MNHNS and CDR2 SASEGT. The CDR3 reads CASSESTGSTEAFF. The DNA of the CDR3 is TGTGCCAGCAGTGAATCCACAGGGAGCACTGAAGCTTTCTTT.

This rearrangement joins TRBV6-5 to TRBJ1-4, with 7 positions matching TRBD1. CDR1 and CDR2 from the germline V gene are MNHEY and SVGAGI. J lost 11 bases, V lost 1 base, and 10 bases had no gene match. The CDR3 spans 15 residues. Here the CDR3 DNA reads TGTGCCAGCAGTTACTTGGGGTCGGACAGGTTGAAACTGTTTTTT. This sequence encodes CASSYLGSDRLKLFF.

The gene calls are TRBV10-1 and TRBJ1-1, with a weak D call TRBD1 (5 bases). The ends were cut back, 1 base at V and 5 bases at J, with 11 bases in the middle. In germline, CDR1 is WNHNN, CDR2 SYGVQD (reference sequence). The CDR3 runs 14 residues. CDR3 protein: CASSEWGAGTEAFF. Here the CDR3 DNA reads TGCGCCAGCAGTGAGTGGGGCGCAGGTACTGAAGCTTTCTTT.

The rearrangement uses TRBV27 and TRBJ1-4; 8 bases map to TRBD1. V gave up 2 bases and J gave up 7 bases; unmatched junction bases: 3. This CDR3 region has 14 residues. Germline V gene sequence: CDR1 MNHEY, CDR2 SMNVEV (reference sequence). The CDR3 DNA follows: TGTGCCAGCAGTTTAGGACAGGGAGGTGAAAAACTGTTTTTT. This codes for CASSLGQGGEKLFF. Filled out from reference TRBV27 and TRBJ1-4, the complete variable domain reads EAQVTQNPRYLITVTGKKLTVTCSQNMNHEYMSWYRQDPGLGLRQIYYSMNVEVTDKGDVPEGYKVSRKEKRNFPLILESPSPNQTSLYFCASSLGQGGEKLFFGSGTQLSVL.

This clone is classed as medium-sized. The J gene is TRBJ1-1, the V gene TRBV9, with D possibly being TRBD1 (5 bases). The CDR3 covers 12 residues. The germline V and J ends were trimmed by 3 bases and 8 bases, with 11 bases remaining between them. Per germline, CDR1 SGDLS and CDR2 YYNGEE. CDR3 nucleotides: TGTGCCAGCAGCGCGCCGGGGGTCGAAGCTTTCTTT. Amino acids: CASSAPGVEAFF.

The V call is TRBV12-3 or TRBV12-4, the J call TRBJ1-1; the D is unclear. The CDR3 covers 12 residues. Trimming cost V 3 bases and J 4 bases, with 6 bases left between them. The CDR3 region has the DNA TGTGCCAGCAGTTTGTGGAGCACTGAAGCTTTCTTT. This codes for CASSLWSTEAFF.

The V gene is TRBV20-1, the J gene TRBJ2-1, with a weak D call TRBD2 (5 bases). The V gene's germline CDR1 is DFQATT and CDR2 SNEGSKA (reference sequence). V dropped 3 bases and J dropped 0 bases, with 9 bases sitting between them. The CDR3 consists of 14 residues. The CDR3 nucleotides are TGCAGTGCTAGTGTAGCGAGCTCCTACAATGAGCAGTTCTTC. The encoded protein is CSASVASSYNEQFF.

The chain couples TRBV5-1 to TRBJ1-6; TRBD1 matches at 7 bases. V was clipped by 4 bases and J by 7 bases; unmatched bases: 5. The CDR3 extends over 14 amino acids. Germline assignment: CDR1 SGHRS and CDR2 YFSETQ. The CDR3: CASSPGTANSPLHF. Written as DNA, the CDR3 is TGCGCCAGCAGCCCCGGGACAGCGAATTCACCCCTCCACTTT.

In this sample, this clone turned up once. The V gene is TRBV9, the J gene TRBJ2-3, with 12 bases fitting TRBD2. V lost 0 bases to trimming and J lost 2 bases; unmatched junction nucleotides: 4. The CDR3 contains 17 residues. Germline V lookup: CDR1 SGDLS, CDR2 YYNGEE. Here the CDR3 DNA reads TGTGCCAGCAGCGTAGATGGACTAGCGGGATACACAGATACGCAGTATTTT. This gives the protein CASSVDGLAGYTDTQYF.

The rearrangement links TRBV2 to TRBJ2-7, with 8 bases aligning to TRBD1. This CDR3 region has 15 residues. CDR1 and CDR2 from the germline V gene are SNHLY and FYNNEI. After removal of 9 bases from V and 4 bases from J, the junction contained 14 bases not matched to a gene. The CDR3 region is CASSRAGGAGYEQYF. CDR3 in DNA: TGTGCCAGTTCACGAGCAGGGGGCGCGGGGTACGAGCAGTACTTC.

The chain employs TRBV11-3 and TRBJ2-7; 8 positions agree with TRBD1. CDR3 length: 14 residues. The trim removed 5 bases at V and 4 bases at J, leaving 7 bases unmatched. Per the germline V gene, CDR1 is SGHNT and CDR2 is YENEEA. CDR3 sequence: CASSAGQGGYEQYF. CDR3 coding DNA: TGTGCCAGCAGCGCAGGACAGGGTGGGTACGAGCAGTACTTC. The entire variable domain, with the rest obtained from reference TRBV11-3 and TRBJ2-7, is as follows: EAGVVQSPRYKIIEKKQPVAFWCNPISGHNTLYWYLQNLGQGPELLIRYENEEAVDDSQLPKDRFSAERLKGVDSTLKIQPAELGDSAVYLCASSAGQGGYEQYFGPGTRLTVT.

This chain connects TRBV19 to TRBJ1-2; 7 positions match TRBD1. The V gene end was trimmed by 3 bases and the J gene end by 8 bases; junction bases not matched to a gene: 6. Germline CDR1 LNHDA, CDR2 SQIVND (reference sequence). This CDR3 has 13 residues. CDR3 protein: CASSMETGQGYTF. CDR3 nucleotide sequence: TGTGCCAGTAGTATGGAGACAGGGCAGGGCTACACCTTC.

This chain connects TRBV11-2 to TRBJ1-3; no clear D gene. V was pared by 1 base and J by 2 bases, with 9 bases between. Germline V gene data show CDR1 as SGHAT and CDR2 as FQNNGV. The CDR3 has 15 residues. The CDR3 nucleotides read TGTGCCAGCAGCTTAGTTCCGGTCCCTGGAAACACCATATATTTT. It yields the protein CASSLVPVPGNTIYF.

The CDR3, as DNA: TGCGCCAGCAGCTTAGCGGGAGGGCCCACAGATACGCAGTATTTT. Translating gives CASSLAGGPTDTQYF. The chain uses TRBV5-1 and TRBJ2-3, with 10 bases matching TRBD2. V was clipped by 2 bases and J by 2 bases; unmatched bases: 2. Germline V gene sequence: CDR1 SGHRS, CDR2 YFSETQ. This CDR3 spans 15 amino acids.

This clone was seen only once. This chain connects TRBV5-4 to TRBJ2-1, with TRBD2 matching 9 bases. V shed 4 bases and J 0 bases; nucleotides not matched to a gene: 2. Germline assignment: CDR1 SGHNT and CDR2 YYREEE (reference sequence). This CDR3 is 15 amino acids long. The CDR3 nucleotides read TGTGCCAGCAGCATTAGCGGGAGCTCCTACAATGAGCAGTTCTTC. Translation gives CASSISGSSYNEQFF.

This chain joins TRBV7-2 and TRBJ1-3; D is unresolved. The germline CDR1 and CDR2 sequences are SGHTA and FQGNSA. The CDR3 loop spans 15 amino acids. Between the trimmed V and J ends, which lost 5 bases and 2 bases, there was a span of 13 bases. CDR3 DNA sequence: TGTGCCAGCAGCCTAAATGCGGGTGCTGGAAACACCATATATTTT. Encoded protein: CASSLNAGAGNTIYF.

This sequence joins TRBV9 and TRBJ2-7; 7 nucleotides line up with TRBD2. V gave up 4 bases and J gave up 4 bases; unmatched junction bases: 8. The CDR3 is made up of 14 amino acids. The germline V gene encodes CDR1 SGDLS and CDR2 YYNGEE. CDR3 DNA: TGTGCCAGCAGCTCCCCTAGCGGAAATTACGAGCAGTACTTC. This codes for CASSSPSGNYEQYF.

The chain is built from TRBV19 and TRBJ2-2, with 11 bases lining up with TRBD1. The length of the CDR3 is 14 residues. Looked up from germline, CDR1 is LNHDA and CDR2 is SQIVND (reference sequence). The V segment lost 5 bases and the J segment 7 bases; nucleotides outside the gene matches: 3. CDR3 bases: TGTGCCAGTAGTGTGGGACAGGGGGTCGGGGAGCTGTTTTTT. This gives the protein CASSVGQGVGELFF.

The chain employs TRBV28 and TRBJ1-5; D is uncertain. CDR1 is MDHEN, CDR2 SYDVKM, per germline. There are 16 residues in the CDR3. Trimming cost V 4 bases and J 2 bases, with 15 bases left between them. CDR3 in amino acids: CASSSPIYGGNQPQHF. In DNA, the CDR3 is TGTGCCAGCAGTTCCCCAATATACGGAGGCAATCAGCCCCAGCATTTT.

V is TRBV7-9 and J is TRBJ1-3; TRBD1 is a possible D gene (6 bases). Germline-derived CDR1 and CDR2 are SEHNR and FQNEAQ (reference sequence). This CDR3 comprises 13 residues. V shed 5 bases and J shed 3 bases, with 8 bases lying between them. The CDR3 DNA follows: TGTGCCAGCAGCCCCAGGGGTGGAAACACCATATATTTT. Translation: CASSPRGGNTIYF.

CDR3 DNA sequence: TGTGCCAGCACCCTTAGCGGGACCGGGGAGCTGTTTTTT. Its protein is CASTLSGTGELFF. The chain employs TRBV12-3 or TRBV12-4 and TRBJ2-2; 7 bases map to TRBD2. The CDR3 length is 13 residues. Trimming took 7 bases from V and 5 from J; bases not matched to a gene: 4.